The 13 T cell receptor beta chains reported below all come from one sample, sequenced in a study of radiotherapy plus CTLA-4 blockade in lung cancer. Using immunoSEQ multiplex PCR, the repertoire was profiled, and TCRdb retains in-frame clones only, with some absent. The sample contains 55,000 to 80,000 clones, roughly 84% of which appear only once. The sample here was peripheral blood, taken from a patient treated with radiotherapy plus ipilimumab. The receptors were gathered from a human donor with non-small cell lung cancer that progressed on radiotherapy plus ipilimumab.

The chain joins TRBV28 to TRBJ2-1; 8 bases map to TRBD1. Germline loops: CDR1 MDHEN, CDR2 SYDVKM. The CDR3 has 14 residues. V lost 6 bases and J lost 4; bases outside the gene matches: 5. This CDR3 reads CASRSGTGYNEQFF. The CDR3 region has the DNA TGTGCCAGCAGATCCGGGACAGGTTACAATGAGCAGTTCTTC.

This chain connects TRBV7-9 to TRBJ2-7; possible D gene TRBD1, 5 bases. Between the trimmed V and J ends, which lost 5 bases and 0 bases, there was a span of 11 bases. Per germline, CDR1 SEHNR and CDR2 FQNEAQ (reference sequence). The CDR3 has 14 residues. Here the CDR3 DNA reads TGTGCCAGCAGCCCGCAGGGAAGCTCCTACGAGCAGTACTTC. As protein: CASSPQGSSYEQYF.

The CDR3, as DNA: TGTGCCAGCAGTTTACCCGGGGCAGGGAACTATGGCTACACCTTC. This encodes CASSLPGAGNYGYTF. The V and J genes are TRBV28 and TRBJ1-2; D may be TRBD1 (5 bases). CDR3 size: 15 residues. The V and J ends lost 2 bases and 2 bases respectively, with 12 bases between them. Germline V gene sequence: CDR1 MDHEN, CDR2 SYDVKM.

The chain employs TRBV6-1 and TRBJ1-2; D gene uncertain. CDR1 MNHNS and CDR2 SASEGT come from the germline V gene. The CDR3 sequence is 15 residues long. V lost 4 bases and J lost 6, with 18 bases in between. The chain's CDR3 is CASSGYRRLSDGYTF. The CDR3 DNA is TGTGCCAGCAGTGGGTACCGTAGATTGTCAGATGGCTACACCTTC.

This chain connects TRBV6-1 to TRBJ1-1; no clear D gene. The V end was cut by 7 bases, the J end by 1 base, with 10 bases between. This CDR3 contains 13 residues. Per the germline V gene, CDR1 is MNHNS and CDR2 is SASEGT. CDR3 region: CASTLDGNTEAFF. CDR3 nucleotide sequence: TGTGCCAGCACCTTGGACGGGAACACTGAAGCTTTCTTT.

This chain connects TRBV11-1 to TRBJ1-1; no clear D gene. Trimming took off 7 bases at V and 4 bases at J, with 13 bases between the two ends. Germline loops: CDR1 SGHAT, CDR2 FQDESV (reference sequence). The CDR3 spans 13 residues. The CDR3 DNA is TGTGCCAGCATCGGTGAGCGGGTCACTGAAGCTTTCTTT. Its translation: CASIGERVTEAFF.

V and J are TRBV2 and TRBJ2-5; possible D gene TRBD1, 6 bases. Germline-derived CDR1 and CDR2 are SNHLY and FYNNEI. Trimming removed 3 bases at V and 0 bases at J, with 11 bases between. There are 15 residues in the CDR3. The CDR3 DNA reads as TGTGCCAGCAGTGATTTAGGGGACAACCAAGAGACCCAGTACTTC. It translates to CASSDLGDNQETQYF.

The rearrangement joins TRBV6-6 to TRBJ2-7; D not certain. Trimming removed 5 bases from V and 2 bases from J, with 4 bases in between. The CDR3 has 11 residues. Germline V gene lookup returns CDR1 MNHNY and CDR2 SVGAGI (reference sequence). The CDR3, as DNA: TGTGCCAGCAGTCAAACCTACGAGCAGTACTTC. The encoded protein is CASSQTYEQYF.

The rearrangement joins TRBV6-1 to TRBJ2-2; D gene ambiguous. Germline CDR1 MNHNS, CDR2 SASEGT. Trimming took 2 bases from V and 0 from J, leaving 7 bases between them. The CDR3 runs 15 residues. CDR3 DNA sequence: TGTGCCAGCAGTGAACTCACAGCGAACACCGGGGAGCTGTTTTTT. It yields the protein CASSELTANTGELFF.

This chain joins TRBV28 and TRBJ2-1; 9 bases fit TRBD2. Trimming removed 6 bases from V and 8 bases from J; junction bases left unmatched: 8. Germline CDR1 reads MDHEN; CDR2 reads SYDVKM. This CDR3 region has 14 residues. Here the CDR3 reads CASSPAGGPDEQFF. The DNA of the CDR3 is TGTGCCAGCAGCCCGGCGGGAGGGCCCGATGAGCAGTTCTTC.

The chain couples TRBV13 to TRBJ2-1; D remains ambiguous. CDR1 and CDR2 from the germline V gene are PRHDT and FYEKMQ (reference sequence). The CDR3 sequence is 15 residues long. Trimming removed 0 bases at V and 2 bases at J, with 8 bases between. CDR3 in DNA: TGTGCCAGCAGCTTAGGTAGTAGGGCCTACAATGAGCAGTTCTTC. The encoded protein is CASSLGSRAYNEQFF.

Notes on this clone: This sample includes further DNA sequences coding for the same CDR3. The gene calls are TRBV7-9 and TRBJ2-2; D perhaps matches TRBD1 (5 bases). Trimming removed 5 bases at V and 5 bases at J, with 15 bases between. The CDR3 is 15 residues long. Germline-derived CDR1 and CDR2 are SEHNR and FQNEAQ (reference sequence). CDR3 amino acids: CASSPVPDRTGELFF. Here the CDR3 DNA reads TGTGCCAGCAGCCCCGTCCCTGACAGAACCGGGGAGCTGTTTTTT. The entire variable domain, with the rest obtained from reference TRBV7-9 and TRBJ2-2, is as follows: DTGVSQNPRHKITKRGQNVTFRCDPISEHNRLYWYRQTLGQGPEFLTYFQNEAQLEKSRLLSDRFSAERPKGSFSTLEIQRTEQGDSAMYLCASSPVPDRTGELFFGEGSRLTVL.

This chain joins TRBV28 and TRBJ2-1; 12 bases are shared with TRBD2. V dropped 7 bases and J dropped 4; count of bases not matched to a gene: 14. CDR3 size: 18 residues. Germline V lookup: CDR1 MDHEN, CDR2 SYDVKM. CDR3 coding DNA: TGTGCCAGCATCCACGGGACTAGCGGGCTGTCTGAGTACAATGAGCAGTTCTTC. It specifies CASIHGTSGLSEYNEQFF.